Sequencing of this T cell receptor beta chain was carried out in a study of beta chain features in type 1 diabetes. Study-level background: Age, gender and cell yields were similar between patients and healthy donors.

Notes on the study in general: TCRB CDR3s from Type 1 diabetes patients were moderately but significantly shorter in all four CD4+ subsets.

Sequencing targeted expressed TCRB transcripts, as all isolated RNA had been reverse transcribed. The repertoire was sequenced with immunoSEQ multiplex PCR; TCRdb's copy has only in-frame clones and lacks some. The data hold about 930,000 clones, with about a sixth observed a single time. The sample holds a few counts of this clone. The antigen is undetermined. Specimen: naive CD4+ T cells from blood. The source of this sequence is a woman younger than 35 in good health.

DNA for the CDR3: TGTGCCGCTCAGGGTTACACTGAAGCTTTCTTT. It specifies CAAQGYTEAFF. The chain is built from TRBV6-6 and TRBJ1-1; a possible D gene is TRBD1 (5 bases). There are 11 residues in the CDR3. The germline V gene encodes CDR1 MNHNY and CDR2 SVGAGI (reference sequence). The ends were cut back, 11 bases at V and 3 bases at J, with 10 bases in the middle.